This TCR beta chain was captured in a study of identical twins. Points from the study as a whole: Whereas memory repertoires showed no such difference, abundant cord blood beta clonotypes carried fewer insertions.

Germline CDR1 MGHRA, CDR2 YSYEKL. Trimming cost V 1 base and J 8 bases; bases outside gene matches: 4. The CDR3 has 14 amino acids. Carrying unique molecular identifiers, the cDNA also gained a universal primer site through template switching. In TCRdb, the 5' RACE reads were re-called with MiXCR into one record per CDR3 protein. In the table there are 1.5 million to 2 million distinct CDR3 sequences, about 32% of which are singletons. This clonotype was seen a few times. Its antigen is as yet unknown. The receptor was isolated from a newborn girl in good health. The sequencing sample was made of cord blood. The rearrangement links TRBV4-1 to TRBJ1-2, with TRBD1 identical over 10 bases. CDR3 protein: CASSQGDRGRGYTF. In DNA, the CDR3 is TGCGCCAGCAGCCAAGGGGACAGGGGTCGAGGCTACACCTTC.